This is a list of T cell receptor beta chains from one sample in a study of blood T cell repertoires in COVID-19. Clones were read by immunoSEQ multiplex PCR, and TCRdb kept only the in-frame ones, dropping some. This table has a few hundred thousand clones, more than 75% appearing once. The sample taken for sequencing was peripheral blood. These receptors were collected from a woman in her 70s with active or convalescent COVID-19. CDR3s include the opening cysteine and the closing phenylalanine or tryptophan. D genes are given only for firm matches.

D gene: -
J gene: TRBJ1-1
V gene: TRBV7-2
CDR3 protein: CASSFVGVNTEAFF

D gene: -
J gene: TRBJ1-3
V gene: TRBV9
CDR3 protein: CASSPRPGGLFSGNTIYF

D gene: -
J gene: TRBJ2-7
V gene: TRBV10-3
CDR3 protein: CAISLGPGEQYF

D gene: TRBD1
J gene: TRBJ2-1
V gene: TRBV9
CDR3 protein: CASSVEAPGGNEQFF

D gene: -
J gene: TRBJ1-1
V gene: TRBV5-4
CDR3 protein: CASSLGGDLNTEAFF

D gene: -
J gene: TRBJ1-1
V gene: TRBV12-3/TRBV12-4
CDR3 protein: CASLEAVNTEAFF

D gene: TRBD1
J gene: TRBJ1-3
V gene: TRBV7-9
CDR3 protein: CASSLAQGARGNTIYF

D gene: -
J gene: TRBJ2-7
V gene: TRBV3-1/TRBV3-2
CDR3 protein: CASSRLGQGGYEQYF

D gene: -
J gene: TRBJ1-2
V gene: TRBV12-3/TRBV12-4
CDR3 protein: CASSLNLYYGYTF

D gene: -
J gene: TRBJ1-3
V gene: TRBV5-4
CDR3 protein: CASSSGLPLAGNTIYF

D gene: -
J gene: TRBJ2-6
V gene: TRBV21-1
CDR3 protein: CASCRQGHSGANVLTF

D gene: -
J gene: TRBJ2-7
V gene: TRBV7-2
CDR3 protein: CASSFSYEQYF

D gene: -
J gene: TRBJ1-4
V gene: TRBV7-2
CDR3 protein: CASSLGQGGKLFF

D gene: TRBD1
J gene: TRBJ1-2
V gene: TRBV7-8
CDR3 protein: CASSPRQGRTGYTF

D gene: -
J gene: TRBJ1-2
V gene: TRBV24-1
CDR3 protein: CATSDLSVYTF

D gene: -
J gene: TRBJ1-2
V gene: TRBV24-1
CDR3 protein: CATSDTRGANYGYTF

D gene: -
J gene: TRBJ1-3
V gene: TRBV5-4
CDR3 protein: CASSLNRGAGLSGNTIYF

D gene: -
J gene: TRBJ2-5
V gene: TRBV5-8
CDR3 protein: CASTLSRGRVLETQYF

D gene: TRBD1
J gene: TRBJ2-3
V gene: TRBV7-3
CDR3 protein: CASSRGQVTDTQYF

D gene: -
J gene: TRBJ2-3
V gene: TRBV5-1
CDR3 protein: CASRRGAVDTQYF

D gene: -
J gene: TRBJ2-1
V gene: TRBV7-2
CDR3 protein: CASSVGERWEQFF

D gene: TRBD2
J gene: TRBJ2-7
V gene: TRBV6-2/TRBV6-3
CDR3 protein: CASSYSRGGGPTYEQYF

D gene: -
J gene: TRBJ1-5
V gene: TRBV14
CDR3 protein: CASSQAPGRPQHF

D gene: -
J gene: TRBJ2-7
V gene: TRBV3-1/TRBV3-2
CDR3 protein: CASSQEKASGEQYF

D gene: -
J gene: TRBJ1-2
V gene: TRBV19
CDR3 protein: CASYRGSGGYTF

D gene: -
J gene: TRBJ1-1
V gene: TRBV5-1
CDR3 protein: CASSLERTIDTEAFF

D gene: -
J gene: TRBJ1-4
V gene: TRBV9
CDR3 protein: CASSVNQVGKLFF

D gene: -
J gene: TRBJ1-1
V gene: TRBV21-1
CDR3 protein: CASSNLHSGAPNTEAFF

D gene: -
J gene: TRBJ2-5
V gene: TRBV5-1
CDR3 protein: CASSFSGETQYF

D gene: -
J gene: TRBJ2-7
V gene: TRBV18
CDR3 protein: CASSSLWDNPYEQYF

D gene: -
J gene: TRBJ2-1
V gene: TRBV7-8
CDR3 protein: CASSSGTPNEQFF

D gene: -
J gene: TRBJ1-4
V gene: TRBV5-1
CDR3 protein: CASSFLGEEKLFF

D gene: -
J gene: TRBJ1-5
V gene: TRBV24-1
CDR3 protein: CATSDFGGGTQHF

D gene: -
J gene: TRBJ2-7
V gene: TRBV28
CDR3 protein: CASRQGSGGEQYF

D gene: -
J gene: TRBJ1-3
V gene: TRBV3-1/TRBV3-2
CDR3 protein: CATTRANGNTIYF

D gene: TRBD1
J gene: TRBJ1-2
V gene: TRBV6-2/TRBV6-3
CDR3 protein: CASSQQGADYGYTF

D gene: -
J gene: TRBJ2-5
V gene: TRBV2
CDR3 protein: CASSDRGKETQYF

D gene: -
J gene: TRBJ1-2
V gene: TRBV19
CDR3 protein: CASTSQGRGIYGYTF

D gene: -
J gene: TRBJ1-6
V gene: TRBV6-5
CDR3 protein: CASSRPLLTPLHF

D gene: -
J gene: TRBJ1-1
V gene: TRBV5-1
CDR3 protein: CASSLEGSNTEAFF

D gene: TRBD1
J gene: TRBJ2-7
V gene: TRBV9
CDR3 protein: CASSVGGQGLVEQYF

D gene: -
J gene: TRBJ1-2
V gene: TRBV24-1
CDR3 protein: CATSDGTANYGYTF

D gene: -
J gene: TRBJ1-1
V gene: TRBV6-5
CDR3 protein: CASQVVNTEAFF